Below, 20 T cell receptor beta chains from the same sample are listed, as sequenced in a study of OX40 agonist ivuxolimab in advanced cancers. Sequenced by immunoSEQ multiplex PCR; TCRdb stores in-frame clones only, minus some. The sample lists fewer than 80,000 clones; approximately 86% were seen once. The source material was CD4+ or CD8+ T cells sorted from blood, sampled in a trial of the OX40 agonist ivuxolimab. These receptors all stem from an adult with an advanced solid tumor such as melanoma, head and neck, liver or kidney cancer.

CDR3 amino acids: CASSLYRDPSGNTIYF. For the CDR3, the DNA is TGTGCCAGCAGTTTATACAGGGACCCGTCTGGAAACACCATATATTTT. The genes are TRBV28 and TRBJ1-3, with a tentative D call TRBD1 (6 bases). In germline, CDR1 is MDHEN, CDR2 SYDVKM. The CDR3 runs to 16 residues. Trimming shortened V by 1 base and J by 1 base, and 11 bases separated the two germline ends.

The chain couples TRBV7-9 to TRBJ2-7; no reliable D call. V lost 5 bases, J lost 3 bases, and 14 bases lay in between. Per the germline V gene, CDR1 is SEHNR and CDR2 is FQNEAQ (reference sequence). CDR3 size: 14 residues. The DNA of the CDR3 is TGTGCCAGCAGCAAAGACGGCGCTCGCTACGAGCAGTACTTC. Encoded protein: CASSKDGARYEQYF.

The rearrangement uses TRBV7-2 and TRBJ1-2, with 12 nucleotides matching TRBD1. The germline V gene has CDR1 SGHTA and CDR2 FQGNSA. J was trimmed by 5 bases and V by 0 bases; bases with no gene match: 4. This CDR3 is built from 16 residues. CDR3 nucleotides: TGTGCCAGCAGCTTAGCGGGACAGGGGGCAGGGTATGGCTACACCTTC. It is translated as CASSLAGQGAGYGYTF.

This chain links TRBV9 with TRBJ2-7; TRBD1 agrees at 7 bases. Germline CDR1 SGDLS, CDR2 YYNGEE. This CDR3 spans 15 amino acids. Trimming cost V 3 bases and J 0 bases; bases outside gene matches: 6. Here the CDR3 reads CASSASTGSSYEQYF. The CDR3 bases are TGTGCCAGCAGCGCTTCGACAGGGAGCTCCTACGAGCAGTACTTC.

The CDR3 DNA sequence: TGCGCCAGCAGGGAGGCTTCCGGGGCCAACGTCCTGACTTTC. Translating it yields CASREASGANVLTF. The V gene is TRBV5-1, the J gene TRBJ2-6, with D tentatively TRBD2 (5 bases). Germline CDR1 reads SGHRS; CDR2 reads YFSETQ. Trimming removed 5 bases at V and 4 bases at J, with 10 bases between. The CDR3 is 14 residues long.

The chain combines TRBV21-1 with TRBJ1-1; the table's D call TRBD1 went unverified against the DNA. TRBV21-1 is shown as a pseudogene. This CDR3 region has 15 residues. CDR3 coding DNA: TGTGCCAGCAGCAAAGGGGGCCCTTGGAACACTGAAGCTTTCTTT. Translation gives CASSKGGPWNTEAFF.

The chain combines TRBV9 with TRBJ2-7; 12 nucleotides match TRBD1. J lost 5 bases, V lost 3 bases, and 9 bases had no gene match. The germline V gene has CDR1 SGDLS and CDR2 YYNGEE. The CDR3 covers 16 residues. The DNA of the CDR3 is TGTGCCAGCAGCGCCCTCCCGGGACAGGGGGCCCACGAGCAGTACTTC. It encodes CASSALPGQGAHEQYF.

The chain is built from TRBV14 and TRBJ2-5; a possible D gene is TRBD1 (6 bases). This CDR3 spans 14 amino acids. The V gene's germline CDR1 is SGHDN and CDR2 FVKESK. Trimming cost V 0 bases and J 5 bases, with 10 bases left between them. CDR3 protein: CASSQDRDKETQYF. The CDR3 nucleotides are TGTGCCAGCAGCCAAGACAGGGACAAGGAGACCCAGTACTTC.

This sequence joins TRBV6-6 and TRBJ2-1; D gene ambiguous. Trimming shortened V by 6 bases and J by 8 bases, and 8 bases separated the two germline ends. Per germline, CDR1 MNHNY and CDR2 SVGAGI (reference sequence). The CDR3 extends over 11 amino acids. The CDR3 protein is CASSLWYEQFF. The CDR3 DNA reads TGTGCCAGCAGCCTTTGGTATGAGCAGTTCTTC.

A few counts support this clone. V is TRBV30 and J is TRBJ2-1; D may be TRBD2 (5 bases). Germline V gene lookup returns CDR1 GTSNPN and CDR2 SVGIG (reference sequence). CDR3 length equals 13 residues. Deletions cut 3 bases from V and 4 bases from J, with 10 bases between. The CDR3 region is CAWRSRGYNEQFF. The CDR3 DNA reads TGTGCCTGGAGAAGCCGGGGATACAATGAGCAGTTCTTC. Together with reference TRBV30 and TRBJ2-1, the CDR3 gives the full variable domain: SQTIHQWPATLVQPVGSPLSLECTVEGTSNPNLYWYRQAAGRGLQLLFYSVGIGQISSEVPQNLSASRPQDRQFILSSKKLLLSDSGFYLCAWRSRGYNEQFFGPGTRLTVL.

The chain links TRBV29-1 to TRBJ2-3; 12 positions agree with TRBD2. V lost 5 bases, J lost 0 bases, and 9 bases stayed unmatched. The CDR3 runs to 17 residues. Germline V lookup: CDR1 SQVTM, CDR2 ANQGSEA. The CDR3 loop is CSVRLAGGGRSTDTQYF. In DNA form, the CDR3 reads TGCAGCGTTCGGCTAGCGGGAGGGGGCCGGAGCACAGATACGCAGTATTTT.

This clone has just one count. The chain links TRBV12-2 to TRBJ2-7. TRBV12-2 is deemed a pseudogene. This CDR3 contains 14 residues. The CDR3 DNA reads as TGTGCAAGTAGCCCCATAAGAGACGTGTACGAGCAGTACTTC. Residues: CASSPIRDVYEQYF.

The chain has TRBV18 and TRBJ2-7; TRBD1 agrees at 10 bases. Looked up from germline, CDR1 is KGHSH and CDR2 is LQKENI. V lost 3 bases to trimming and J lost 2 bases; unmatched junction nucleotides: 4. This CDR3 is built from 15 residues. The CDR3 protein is CASSPGQGNTYEQYF. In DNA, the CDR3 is TGTGCCAGCTCACCGGGACAGGGGAATACCTACGAGCAGTACTTC.

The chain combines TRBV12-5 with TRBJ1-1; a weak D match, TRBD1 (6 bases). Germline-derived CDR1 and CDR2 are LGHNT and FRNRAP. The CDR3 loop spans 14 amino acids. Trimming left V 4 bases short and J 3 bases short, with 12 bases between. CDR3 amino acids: CASGSSSGDTEAFF. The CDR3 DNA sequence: TGTGCTAGTGGTTCAAGTTCAGGGGACACTGAAGCTTTCTTT.

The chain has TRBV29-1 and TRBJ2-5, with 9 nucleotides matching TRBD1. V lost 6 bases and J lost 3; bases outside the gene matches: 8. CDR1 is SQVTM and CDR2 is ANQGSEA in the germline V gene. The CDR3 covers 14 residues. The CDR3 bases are TGCAGCGTCCACCGGGACAGGGCTAAAGAGACCCAGTACTTC. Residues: CSVHRDRAKETQYF.

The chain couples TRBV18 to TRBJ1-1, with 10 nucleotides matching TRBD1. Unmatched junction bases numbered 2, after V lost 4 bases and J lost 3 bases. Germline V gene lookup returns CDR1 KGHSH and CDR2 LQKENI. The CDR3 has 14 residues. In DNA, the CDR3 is TGTGCCAGCTCACTGGGGACAGGGGACACTGAAGCTTTCTTT. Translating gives CASSLGTGDTEAFF.

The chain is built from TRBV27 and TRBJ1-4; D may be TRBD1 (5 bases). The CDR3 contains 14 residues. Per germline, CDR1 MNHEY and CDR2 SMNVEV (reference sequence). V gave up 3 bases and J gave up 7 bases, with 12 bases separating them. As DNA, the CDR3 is TGTGCCAGCAGTTTCGGCAGGGACCCTGAAAAACTGTTTTTT. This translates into CASSFGRDPEKLFF. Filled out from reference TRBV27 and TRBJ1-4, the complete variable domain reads EAQVTQNPRYLITVTGKKLTVTCSQNMNHEYMSWYRQDPGLGLRQIYYSMNVEVTDKGDVPEGYKVSRKEKRNFPLILESPSPNQTSLYFCASSFGRDPEKLFFGSGTQLSVL.

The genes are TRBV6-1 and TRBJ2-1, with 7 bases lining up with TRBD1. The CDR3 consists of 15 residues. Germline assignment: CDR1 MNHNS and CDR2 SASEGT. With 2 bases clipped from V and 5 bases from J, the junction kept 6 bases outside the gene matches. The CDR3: CASSEPRTGNNEQFF. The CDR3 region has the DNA TGTGCCAGCAGTGAACCTCGGACAGGTAACAATGAGCAGTTCTTC.

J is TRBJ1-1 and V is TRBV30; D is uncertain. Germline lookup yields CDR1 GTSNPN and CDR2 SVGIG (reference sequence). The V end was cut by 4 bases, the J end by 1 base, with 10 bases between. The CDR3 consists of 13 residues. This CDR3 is CAWKRFTNTEAFF. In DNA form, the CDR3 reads TGTGCCTGGAAACGGTTCACGAACACTGAAGCTTTCTTT.

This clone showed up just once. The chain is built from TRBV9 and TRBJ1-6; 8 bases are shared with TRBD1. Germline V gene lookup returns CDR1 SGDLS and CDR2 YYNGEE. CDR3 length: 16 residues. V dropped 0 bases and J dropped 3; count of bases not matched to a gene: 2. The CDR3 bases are TGTGCCAGCAGCGTAGGAGACAGGGGCTATAATTCACCCCTCCACTTT. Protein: CASSVGDRGYNSPLHF.